Presented here are 7 T cell receptor beta chains from one specimen sequenced in a study of blood T cell repertoires in COVID-19. Produced via immunoSEQ multiplex PCR; TCRdb's table is partial and in-frame only. The sample yields about 92,000 clones, 75% to 90% seen once. Sequenced material: peripheral blood. These receptors were taken from a woman older than 75 with active or convalescent COVID-19.

This clone has ten or more counts. A read error may produce the germline difference seen at one junction end. This chain uses TRBV6-6 with TRBJ1-1; D is perhaps TRBD1 (5 bases). This CDR3 has 15 residues. The germline V gene has CDR1 MNHNY and CDR2 SVGAGI (reference sequence). Written as DNA, the CDR3 is TGTGCCAGCAGCTACTGGGCGGGGCAGAACACTGAAGCTTTCTTT. Amino acid sequence: CASSYWAGQNTEAFF.

The chain has TRBV6-2 or TRBV6-3 and TRBJ1-1; TRBD1 might be the D (5 bases). Germline values: CDR1 MNHEY, CDR2 SVGEGT. CDR3 size: 12 residues. Trimming took off 4 bases at V and 8 bases at J, with 11 bases between the two ends. The CDR3 region is CASSWGRREAFF. The DNA for the CDR3 is TGTGCCAGCAGTTGGGGCAGAAGGGAAGCTTTCTTT.

This chain links TRBV28 with TRBJ2-1; 7 bases line up with TRBD1. The V and J ends lost 10 bases and 5 bases, in that order; junction bases with no gene match: 11. The CDR3 is 14 amino acids. Per germline, CDR1 MDHEN and CDR2 SYDVKM. CDR3 coding DNA: TGTGCCATAAACCGGGACAGATTTAACAATGAGCAGTTCTTC. It specifies CAINRDRFNNEQFF.

The chain couples TRBV4-3 to TRBJ1-5; 7 bases agree with TRBD1. CDR3 length: 14 residues. Germline V gene lookup returns CDR1 LGHNA and CDR2 YSLEER. V trimming: 6 bases; J trimming: 5 bases; junction bases outside the gene matches: 7. In DNA form, the CDR3 reads TGCGCCAGCAGTCGGGACAGAGGCTATCAGCCCCAGCATTTT. Its translation is CASSRDRGYQPQHF.

This chain connects TRBV5-6 to TRBJ2-1; D remains ambiguous. V gave up 1 base and J gave up 0 bases, with 8 bases separating them. The length of the CDR3 is 15 residues. Germline lookup yields CDR1 SGHDT and CDR2 YYEEEE. The CDR3 sequence: CASSLLVVSYNEQFF. The CDR3 region has the DNA TGTGCCAGCAGCTTGTTGGTAGTCTCCTACAATGAGCAGTTCTTC.

The chain combines TRBV5-8 with TRBJ1-6, with D hard to call. Deletions cut 0 bases from V and 17 bases from J, with 9 bases between. Germline V gene lookup returns CDR1 SGHTS and CDR2 YDEGEE. The CDR3 is 11 amino acids. CDR3 coding DNA: TGTGCCAGCAGCTTGGGACATTCGGTCCACTTT. Its translation is CASSLGHSVHF.

The chain uses TRBV7-2 and TRBJ2-1; a weak D match, TRBD1 (6 bases). Germline V gene sequence: CDR1 SGHTA, CDR2 FQGNSA. The CDR3 covers 13 residues. Between the trimmed V and J ends, which lost 4 bases and 12 bases, there was a span of 16 bases. The CDR3 is CASSWRTVEVQFF. In nucleotides, the CDR3 is TGTGCCAGCAGCTGGCGGACAGTTGAGGTGCAGTTCTTC.